This TCR beta chain comes out of a study of blood T cell repertoires in COVID-19. Background on the study: Whether acute or convalescent, the COVID-19 samples came from the United States, Italy and Spain. From T cells, B-cell-depleted T cells, or PBMCs came the material, which was cDNA or gDNA.

CDR3 size: 15 residues. Germline-derived CDR1 and CDR2 are SGHTA and FQGTGA. Losses at the gene ends were 5 bases for V and 5 bases for J; bases not matched to a gene: 4. Authors' analysis steps: Estimation of nucleated cell counts was performed using reference gene primer amplification. The data were produced by immunoSEQ multiplex PCR, yet TCRdb's version contains in-frame clones alone and is incomplete. V and J calls and clone size are those listed in that table; D and trimming were worked out from the DNA. This sample has more than 120,000 clones, with about 91% found just once. The V and J genes are TRBV7-3 and TRBJ2-1, with 12 bases identical to TRBD2. Material: peripheral blood. The TCR comes from a woman in her forties or fifties with acute or convalescent COVID-19. The CDR3 here is CASSRGLAGNNEQFF. CDR3 nucleotides: TGTGCCAGCAGCCGCGGACTAGCGGGAAACAATGAGCAGTTCTTC.